This TCR beta chain comes out of a study of cytomegalovirus exposure and HLA in healthy donors (dated by TCRdb to the late 2010s). The study in broad terms: According to an earlier analysis of 587 of the donors, about 179 million T cells yielded 100 million or so unique TCR beta sequences and about 280 Gb of sequence data. Around 330 gigabases of sequencing data and around 90 million unique TCR sequences made up an early release that covered some 640 HLA-typed donors. Among the approximately 420 genotyped donors, about 83% belonged to the genetic ancestry cluster associated with self-reported Caucasian donors. The study aimed to test whether signatures of past pathogen exposure could be identified by cataloging public T cell receptors. The T cell repertoires of 550 to 850 subjects were profiled by immunosequencing and related to cytomegalovirus serostatus. Besides the first cohort of about 730 subjects, a separate validation cohort made up of 95 to 150 different subjects was used. To predict cytomegalovirus infection status, the study combined high-throughput TCR immunosequencing, statistical association of individual TCRs with disease status, and machine learning. A later analysis re-analyzed previously published TCR beta repertoires from several hundred donors and added high-resolution HLA genotyping to study TCR occurrence patterns. Rather than drawing on any new phenotypic data, the later analysis identified candidate immune exposures from TCR beta sequences and the way those sequences occurred across donors. To decide whether each TCR beta V gene segment behaved as functional or pseudogenic, an earlier analysis of some 600 of the donors relied on high-throughput TCR beta sequencing. Alongside the repertoire data, information on donor age, sex, ethnicity and CMV serostatus was compiled. Genome-wide SNP genotypes for about 65% of the roughly 670 donors were used in a later genetic analysis, which treated that subset as a discovery cohort. Every repertoire in the discovery cohort had been generated on one and the same sequencing platform. HLA typing included class I and class II loci at four-digit resolution. The number of typed donors differed by locus: roughly 629-630 for A, B, C, DRB1 and DQB1; approximately 520 for DQA1; some 610 for DPA1; and roughly 450 for DPB1. Four or five DR-DQ haplotypes were handled as single units for association and clustering because linkage in the cohort was strong. Across some 400 genotyped donors of the cohort, an average of about 240,000 unique TCR beta nucleotide sequences per donor were sequenced, and roughly 20% of those sequences were non-productive.

Points on this clone: The antigen it recognizes is unknown. Per-base quality was not reported, and no clone a single base away is much larger than it.

The CDR3 starts with the cysteine, ends with the phenylalanine, and has 16 residues. Only the CDR3 DNA is retained, 48 bases long and in frame from the first base. Deletion took 4 bases off V and 5 bases off J, with a span of 17 bases between the germline ends. Based on the germline V gene (reference sequence), the CDR1 and CDR2 sequences are SEHNR and FQNEAQ. The cohort comprised around 700 healthy bone marrow donors. Cohort members were all nominally healthy when sampled, although unrecorded immune exposures were likely present. The donor tested CMV seronegative, placing the donor among the 350 or so seronegative members of the cohort. Every donor gave a peripheral blood sample, and the peripheral blood mononuclear cells from that sample were used for TCR beta sequencing. Genomic DNA was extracted from the blood cell samples with the Qiagen DNeasy Blood Extraction Kit. Library preparation used the immunoSEQ multiplex PCR assay. For the multiplex PCR, a mixture combining 60 forward primers for TCR Vbeta segments and 13 reverse primers for TCR Jbeta segments was used. The CDR3 region of rearranged TCR beta genes was amplified from genomic DNA with a multiplex PCR assay. The Illumina HiSeq System was used to sequence the amplified TCR beta libraries as 87-base-pair reads. The study's processing was this. A later analysis counted about 80 million unique TCR beta chains across the 666 repertoires, and approximately 11 million of these chains were shared by at least two donors. A nearest-neighbor algorithm error-corrected the raw reads and collapsed the reads into unique sequences, merging closely related sequences to remove PCR and sequencing errors. Alignment of CDR3 sequences to IMGT reference sequences was used to assign V, D and J gene segments. For a sequence to be retained, a match of at least six nucleotides was required to both a V gene segment and a J gene segment. A rearrangement counted as productive if the CDR3 had no stop codons and remained in frame with V and J, and every other rearrangement counted as non-productive. Following IMGT convention, CDR3 was defined as the stretch from the second conserved V-encoded cysteine up to the conserved J-encoded phenylalanine. In an earlier analysis of approximately 500 of the donors, sequences lacking an unambiguous match to a single V gene segment were excluded. In an earlier analysis of some 590 of the donors, a V segment was called functional when productive rearrangements were above 56.7%, and segregating when the standard deviation between donors exceeded 5%. To diagnose cytomegalovirus status from the catalog of TCR beta chain sequences, a statistical classification framework was built. In a later analysis, TCR nucleotide sequences were compared against IMGT/GENE-DB human TR gene sequences so that V and J genes could be assigned. Using the TCRdist pipeline, a later analysis assigned CDR3 sequences along with most-parsimonious VDJ recombination scenarios. In a later analysis, every TCR beta chain was defined by the combination of its CDR3 amino acid sequence and its V-gene family, and reads without a unique V-gene family were dropped. To address suspected cross-contamination and a sequencing artifact, a later analysis removed 592 highly shared, low-generation-probability nucleotide sequences. In a later analysis, a clonal expansion index for each public chain was calculated from normalized within-repertoire ranks of inferred template counts. In a later analysis, generation probabilities were computed with a VDJ recombination model fitted to out-of-frame rearrangements, and the resulting probabilities were checked against IGoR. In a later analysis, TCR-TCR, TCR-HLA and TCR-CMV co-occurrence was scored with hypergeometric tests, and a repertoire-size bias correction was applied to TCR pairs. In a later analysis, false discovery rates were estimated by permuting HLA or CMV assignments 20 times. In a later analysis, co-occurring TCRs were grouped with DBSCAN, and TCRdist sequence similarity was added when clustering was performed within HLA-allele-positive subsets. For co-occurrence clustering, repertoires with fewer than 30,000 or more than 120,000 public chains were excluded, along with about five repertoires with anomalous nucleotide sharing. This is the immuneACCESS table as TCRdb keeps it, with only in-frame sequences that have V and J called. A part of the clones is gone; compared with another copy, unresolved V genes explain less than half, and the rest is unexplained. That table is the source of V, J and clone size, and D and trimming were worked out from the DNA. A total of about 64,000 clones appear in this sample, 85% of them only once. The ten largest make up around 11% of the sample.

General conclusions and limits of the study: When HLA alleles, especially DR and DQ, strongly co-occurred, TCR associations were difficult to assign to individual alleles. Linkage disequilibrium might explain the correlated functional status among segregating V segments, but an unknown experimental factor could not be ruled out. HLA typing was unavailable for some donors at each locus, so association tests used only the typed subset. Three of the identified cytomegalovirus-associated TCR beta chains were confirmed in vitro to be specific for cytomegalovirus antigens. In a later genetic analysis, a missense DCLRE1C variant was associated with V-gene and J-gene trimming of TCR beta chains, and the association was replicated in an independent cohort. Most TCR sequences were seen in very few donors, while some public TCRs were found in many individuals. Some IMGT-functional V segments, including TRBV6-2 and TRBV6-3, could not be distinguished by the 87-base-pair reads and were therefore excluded. A later analysis found that HLA-associated TCR beta chains were more clonally expanded and had lower generation probabilities than equally common non-associated chains. Roughly uniform sequencing depth across donors was assumed in presence/absence analyses, although this assumption may not hold. Because counts were too low, seventeen rarely observed V segments, including chromosome 9 orphons, were excluded from the earlier analysis of 587 of the donors. In a later analysis, the rate of TCR association differed among HLA loci, with DRB1 alleles having the most associated TCRs and HLA-C alleles having the fewest. Only TCR beta chains were sequenced in this cohort, and the absence of alpha or paired-chain data limited detectable features. A total of fewer than 200 TCR beta chains were listed by the study as associated with cytomegalovirus. The classifier was reported to diagnose cytomegalovirus status with high specificity and sensitivity in both the original and validation cohorts. A cluster of highly shared sequence variants was judged likely to represent a technical artifact of the sequencing pipeline. According to the authors, the approach could potentially be generalized to other disease states and immunological phenotypes. CMV serostatus was the only immune exposure information available for the cohort. At a false discovery rate of 0.05, a later analysis linked 15,000 to 20,000 TCR beta sequences to specific HLA alleles. A further reported finding was that TCR beta sequences accurately predicted the HLA-A and HLA-B alleles for most subjects in the first cohort. In a later genetic analysis, fewer N-insertions in productive TCRs were reported among donors in an Asian-associated ancestry cluster than the approximately 630-donor mean. Broadly in line with IMGT annotations, most TCR beta V segments showed up in productive rearrangements about 87% or about 30% of the time in an earlier analysis of approximately 600 of the donors. A later analysis reported that several top co-occurrence clusters appeared linked to parvovirus B19, influenza, CMV and Epstein-Barr virus. Most CMV-associated TCR beta chains appeared to be HLA-restricted in a later analysis, and the HLA associations seemed to be driven largely by CMV exposure.

Sequenced sample: PBMCs. The rearrangement combines TRBV7-9 with TRBJ1-4, with the D gene uncertain. This TCR came from a female donor in good health and CMV-seronegative. The CDR3: CASSSLPGDFNEKLFF. The nucleotide sequence is TGTGCCAGCAGCTCCCTCCCGGGAGATTTCAATGAAAAACTGTTTTTT.